These 12 T cell receptor beta chains were sequenced from one sample in a study of control samples from healthy donors and cancer patients. Measured with immunoSEQ multiplex PCR; TCRdb has only the in-frame clones, and not every one. The sample carries about 92,000 clones, roughly 78% recorded once. The sequencing sample was made of blood. The receptors originated from an older woman in good health.

This sequence joins TRBV3-1 (or the pseudogene TRBV3-2) and TRBJ1-1; D is perhaps TRBD1 (5 bases). The CDR3 is made up of 13 amino acids. The germline gives CDR1 LGHDT, CDR2 YNNKEL (reference sequence). Between the trimmed V and J ends, which lost 4 bases and 4 bases, there was a span of 10 bases. The CDR3 coding sequence is TGTGCCAGCAGCCCGCAGGGTGGCACTGAAGCTTTCTTT. Residues: CASSPQGGTEAFF.

The chain is built from TRBV12-5 and TRBJ2-1; 15 positions match TRBD2. Germline V gene data show CDR1 as LGHNT and CDR2 as FRNRAP. With V trimmed by 6 bases and J by 6 bases, 9 bases remained unmatched. The CDR3 is made up of 17 amino acids. In DNA form, the CDR3 reads TGTGCTAGTGGCCGGACTAGCGGGGGGGCAAGTATCAATGAGCAGTTCTTC. Encoded protein: CASGRTSGGASINEQFF.

This chain links TRBV28 with TRBJ2-7, with D perhaps assigned TRBD1 or TRBD2 (6 bases each). V lost 6 bases, J lost 2 bases, and 14 bases lay in between. CDR1 MDHEN and CDR2 SYDVKM come from the germline V gene. The CDR3 consists of 14 residues. CDR3 DNA sequence: TGTGCCAGCAGCCCCTCGGGGGCACCCTACGAGCAGTACTTC. Amino acids: CASSPSGAPYEQYF.

V usage is TRBV6-6 and J usage is TRBJ2-1, with 8 bases identical to TRBD2. Per the germline V gene, CDR1 is MNHNY and CDR2 is SVGAGI (reference sequence). J lost 14 bases, V lost 3 bases, and 3 bases had no gene match. The CDR3 has 11 residues. CDR3 nucleotides: TGTGCCAGCAGTTATAGCGGGGTGGAGTTCTTC. It is translated as CASSYSGVEFF.

The chain joins TRBV19 to TRBJ2-1, with no clear D. CDR3 length: 15 amino acids. V was cut by 5 bases and J by 4 bases, with 15 bases left in between. The germline CDR1 and CDR2 sequences are LNHDA and SQIVND (reference sequence). In DNA form, the CDR3 reads TGTGCCAGTAGTCCCGGGCTGGGAACATACAATGAGCAGTTCTTC. It is translated as CASSPGLGTYNEQFF.

The rearrangement joins TRBV6-1 to TRBJ1-2; maybe TRBD1 (6 bases). V lost 1 base to trimming and J lost 4 bases, with 13 bases between them. The CDR3 runs to 15 residues. CDR1 MNHNS and CDR2 SASEGT come from the germline V gene. As DNA, the CDR3 is TGTGCCAGCAGTGAAGGTGCAGGGGTGTCCTATGGCTACACCTTC. This gives the protein CASSEGAGVSYGYTF.

This chain links TRBV5-5 with TRBJ2-5; D possibly corresponds to TRBD2 (6 bases). The germline V gene encodes CDR1 SGHKS and CDR2 YYEKEE (reference sequence). This CDR3 region has 13 residues. V gave up 5 bases and J gave up 3 bases, with 11 bases separating them. In DNA, the CDR3 is TGTGCCAGCAGTTCGACTAGTGAAGAGACCCAGTACTTC. It yields the protein CASSSTSEETQYF.

V usage is TRBV19 and J usage is TRBJ2-2; 15 bases agree with TRBD2. With 8 bases clipped from V and 2 bases from J, the junction kept 15 bases outside the gene matches. The CDR3 runs 20 residues. Germline V gene lookup returns CDR1 LNHDA and CDR2 SQIVND (reference sequence). Here the CDR3 reads CASDTRRSGLAGGNTGELFF. Here the CDR3 DNA reads TGTGCCAGTGATACTCGCCGATCGGGACTAGCGGGGGGCAACACCGGGGAGCTGTTTTTT.

The chain combines TRBV7-2 with TRBJ1-5; D is undetermined. The CDR3 is 13 residues long. V was cut by 5 bases and J by 2 bases, with 7 bases left in between. The V gene's germline CDR1 is SGHTA and CDR2 FQGNSA. CDR3 in DNA: TGTGCCAGCAGCGTGAAGGGCAATCAGCCCCAGCATTTT. This encodes CASSVKGNQPQHF.

This chain links TRBV20-1 with TRBJ2-5; no clear D. In germline, CDR1 is DFQATT, CDR2 SNEGSKA (reference sequence). Trimming took off 3 bases at V and 5 bases at J, with 7 bases between the two ends. This CDR3 comprises 11 residues. The CDR3 DNA follows: TGCAGTGCTAGTGAGCTGGAGACCCAGTACTTC. Protein: CSASELETQYF.

The J gene is TRBJ2-7, the V gene TRBV4-1; unclear D gene. Germline CDR1 is MGHRA and CDR2 is YSYEKL. This CDR3 contains 15 residues. The V and J ends lost 0 bases and 1 base respectively, with 10 bases between them. The CDR3 reads CASSQDRYNSYEQYF. In DNA, the CDR3 is TGCGCCAGCAGCCAAGATAGATACAATTCCTACGAGCAGTACTTC.

The V gene is TRBV2, the J gene TRBJ1-1; D gene unclear. This CDR3 contains 11 residues. Germline CDR1 and CDR2: SNHLY and FYNNEI. Trimming pared 5 bases from V and 11 bases from J, leaving 12 bases between. CDR3 in DNA: TGTGCCAGCAGTACCTTAAGACTGGCTTTCTTT. It yields the protein CASSTLRLAFF.